These 12 T cell receptor beta chains were all obtained from the same sample, sequenced in a study of Graves' ophthalmopathy and Graves' hyperthyroidism. RNA transcripts served as template for amplifying TCR beta CDR3 sequences. RT-PCR was first run with HTBI primers, then multiplex PCR in a second round. TCRdb re-derived calls from the multiplex PCR reads in MiXCR, one entry per CDR3 protein. The sample has over a million distinct CDR3 sequences, roughly two fifths seen once. Sequences were obtained from peripheral blood or thyroid tissue (not recorded which). The source is an adult man with Graves' hyperthyroidism.

Concerning this clonotype itself: A read error may explain this, as a much larger clone is one base away. This chain joins TRBV7-2 and TRBJ2-7; perhaps TRBD2 as D (7 bases). This CDR3 has 15 amino acids. Trimming cost V 4 bases and J 4 bases, with 17 bases left between them. The V gene's germline CDR1 is SGHTA and CDR2 FQGNSA. CDR3 bases: TGTGCCAGCAGCTCCTCTTGGACAGCGGGGTACGAGCAGTACTTC. Translating it yields CASSSSWTAGYEQYF.

This clonotype was seen many times. This chain uses TRBV24-1 with TRBJ2-2; maybe TRBD1 (5 bases). This CDR3 has 15 amino acids. CDR1 and CDR2 (germline): KGHDR, SFDVKD. Trimming left V 5 bases short and J 1 base short, with 10 bases between. The CDR3 spells CATSATDRNTGELFF. The DNA of the CDR3 is TGTGCCACCAGTGCGACTGACAGGAACACCGGGGAGCTGTTTTTT.

This clonotype was found a few times. The chain carries TRBV29-1 and TRBJ1-2; D gene uncertain. The CDR3 contains 9 residues. The V gene's germline CDR1 is SQVTM and CDR2 ANQGSEA. The ends were cut back, 4 bases at V and 8 bases at J, with 5 bases in the middle. The CDR3 spells CSVVGGYTF. CDR3 nucleotides: TGCAGCGTTGTCGGGGGCTACACCTTC.

Remarks on this clonotype: A single base separates this from a much larger clone, so it may be a read error. The chain links TRBV10-3 to TRBJ1-1, with no clear D. This CDR3 has 11 residues. Germline values: CDR1 ENHRY, CDR2 SYGVKD. The CDR3: CVSWWNTEAFF. The CDR3 DNA reads as TGTGTCAGCTGGTGGAACACTGAAGCTTTCTTT.

V gene TRBV2 combines with J gene TRBJ2-7; a weak D match, TRBD2 (6 bases). This CDR3 has 11 residues. CDR1 is SNHLY, CDR2 FYNNEI, per germline. V lost 8 bases to trimming and J lost 6 bases, with 11 bases between them. The CDR3 nucleotides are TGTGCCAGCGGGAGGTTCGGCGAGCAGTACTTC. This codes for CASGRFGEQYF.

This clonotype was seen many times. This chain joins TRBV29-1 and TRBJ2-2, with D maybe TRBD1 (6 bases). Germline values: CDR1 SQVTM, CDR2 ANQGSEA. The CDR3 runs 16 residues. Trimming took 5 bases from V and 0 from J, leaving 16 bases between them. CDR3 in DNA: TGCAGCGTTTTCAGACCGGACAGCGCGAACACCGGGGAGCTGTTTTTT. It specifies CSVFRPDSANTGELFF.

The rearrangement uses TRBV12-3 or TRBV12-4 and TRBJ1-4; 7 bases are a match to TRBD1. V trimming: 5 bases; J trimming: 3 bases; junction bases outside the gene matches: 6. CDR3 length: 15 residues. The CDR3 spells CASSPTGAANEKLFF. In nucleotides, the CDR3 is TGTGCCAGCAGTCCTACAGGGGCAGCTAATGAAAAACTGTTTTTT.

Ten or more counts support this clonotype. This chain joins TRBV7-8 and TRBJ2-2, with 7 bases fitting TRBD1. CDR1 SGHVS and CDR2 FQNEAQ come from the germline V gene. The CDR3 is 14 residues long. Germline trimming cut 5 bases from V and 3 bases from J; bases unmatched to any gene: 3. CDR3: CASSVDRDTGELFF. As DNA, the CDR3 is TGTGCCAGCAGCGTCGACAGGGACACCGGGGAGCTGTTTTTT.

This clonotype was picked up many times. The chain uses TRBV5-1 and TRBJ1-1, with D possibly TRBD1 on 6 matching bases. Germline V gives CDR1 SGHRS, CDR2 YFSETQ. CDR3 length: 14 residues. Trimming shortened V by 1 base and J by 4 bases, and 11 bases separated the two germline ends. The CDR3 region is CASSLRGSSTEAFF. The CDR3 DNA reads as TGCGCCAGCAGCTTGAGGGGGTCGAGCACTGAAGCTTTCTTT.

This clonotype was picked up many times. This chain joins TRBV7-2 and TRBJ2-7; D is uncertain. The germline V gene encodes CDR1 SGHTA and CDR2 FQGNSA. The ends were cut back, 2 bases at V and 7 bases at J, with 12 bases in the middle. The CDR3 has 13 residues. The CDR3 DNA reads TGTGCCAGCAGCTTACCCCCTATTTGGGAGCAGTACTTC. It is translated as CASSLPPIWEQYF.

Concerning this clonotype: A junction end diverges from the germline sequence, so it may reflect a read error. The J gene is TRBJ1-6, the V gene TRBV7-3, with a weak D call TRBD1 (6 bases). The CDR3 is made up of 14 amino acids. Per germline, CDR1 SGHTA and CDR2 FQGTGA. CDR3 nucleotide sequence: TGTGCCAGCAGCTTAGCAGGGGATAAATCACCCCTCCACTTT. This gives the protein CASSLAGDKSPLHF.

The table lists this clonotype with a few counts. The junction shows a germline mismatch at one end, possibly a read error. The chain joins TRBV7-9 to TRBJ2-7; D gene uncertain. The germline gives CDR1 SEHNR, CDR2 FQNEAQ (reference sequence). There are 13 residues in the CDR3. CDR3 region: CASSLVVCYEQYF. The CDR3 region has the DNA TGTGCCAGCAGCTTAGTAGTCTGCTACGAACAGTACTTC.